This TCR beta chain was obtained from a study of PD-L1 blockade in urothelial cancer. Overall study: Samples came from 3 weeks, at the second dose, and 6 weeks into treatment.

The sample's time point: pretreatment peripheral blood. CDR3 length: 16 amino acids. CDR1 is MDHEN, CDR2 SYDVKM, per germline. The ends lost 2 bases at V and 0 bases at J; junction bases unmatched: 4. TCRdb's table, derived via immunoSEQ multiplex PCR, lists solely in-frame clones and lacks some. The sample consists of over 75,000 clones, about 85% of them appearing once. The clonotype was recovered from a man aged 55 to 69 with urothelial cancer. J is TRBJ1-5 and V is TRBV28, with 7 bases fitting TRBD1. The specimen comprised PBMCs, sampled around atezolizumab (anti-PD-L1) treatment. CDR3 amino acids: CASSLGTADSNQPQHF. CDR3 in DNA: TGTGCCAGCAGTTTAGGGACAGCCGATAGCAATCAGCCCCAGCATTTT.